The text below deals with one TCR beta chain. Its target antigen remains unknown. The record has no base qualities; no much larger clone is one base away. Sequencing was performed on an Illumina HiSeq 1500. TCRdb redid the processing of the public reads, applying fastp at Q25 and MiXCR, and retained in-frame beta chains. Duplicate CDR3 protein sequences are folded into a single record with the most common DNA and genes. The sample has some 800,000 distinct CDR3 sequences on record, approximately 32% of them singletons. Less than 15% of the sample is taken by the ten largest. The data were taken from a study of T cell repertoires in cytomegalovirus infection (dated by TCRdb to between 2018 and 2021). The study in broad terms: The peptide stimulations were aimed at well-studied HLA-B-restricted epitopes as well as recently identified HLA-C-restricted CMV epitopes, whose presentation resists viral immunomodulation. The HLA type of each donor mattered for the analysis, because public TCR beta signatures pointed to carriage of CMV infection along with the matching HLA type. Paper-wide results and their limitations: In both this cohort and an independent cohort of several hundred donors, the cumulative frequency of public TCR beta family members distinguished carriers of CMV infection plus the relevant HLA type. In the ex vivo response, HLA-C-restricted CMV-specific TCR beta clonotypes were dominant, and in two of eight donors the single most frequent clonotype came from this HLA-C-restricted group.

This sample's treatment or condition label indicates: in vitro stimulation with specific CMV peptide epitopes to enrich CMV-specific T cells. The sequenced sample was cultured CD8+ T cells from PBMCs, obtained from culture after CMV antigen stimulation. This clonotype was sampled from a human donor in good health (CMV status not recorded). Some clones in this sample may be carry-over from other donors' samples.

The DNA is as follows: TGTGCCAGCAGTTTTGAGGGAAGACGGCCCTCCACGAGGACCCAGTACTTC. It specifies CASSFEGRRPSTRTQYF. The sequence joins TRBV12-3 or TRBV12-4 to TRBJ2-5; the best D guess is TRBD2, with 5 bases matching. V loses 3 bases, J loses 7 bases, and the germline ends lie 24 bases apart. From the cysteine up to the phenylalanine, the CDR3 has a length of 17 residues. Just the 51-base CDR3 DNA is kept, in frame starting at base 1.